The 19 T cell receptor beta chains presented below share a single source sample, sequenced in a study of T cells in localized non-small cell lung cancer. This table comes from immunoSEQ multiplex PCR, and its TCRdb copy is limited to in-frame clones, with some not included. The sample has some 54,000 clones; around 81% are singletons. The specimen was PBMCs, collected before any cancer treatment. The receptors shown here come from a woman aged 35-75 years with stage II lung adenocarcinoma.

The rearrangement links TRBV28 to TRBJ1-1; possible D gene TRBD1, 5 bases. V lost 3 bases and J lost 5, with 13 bases in between. CDR1 and CDR2 (germline): MDHEN, SYDVKM. The length of the CDR3 is 14 residues. In DNA form, the CDR3 reads TGTGCCAGCAGTTTCCGGGGGTTGCTGACTGAAGCTTTCTTT. This encodes CASSFRGLLTEAFF.

The rearrangement links TRBV30 to TRBJ1-2; D is unclear. Germline V gene sequence: CDR1 GTSNPN, CDR2 SVGIG (reference sequence). The CDR3 runs to 11 residues. V shed 4 bases and J shed 5 bases, with 8 bases lying between them. CDR3 in DNA: TGTGCCTGGATCGGCTTTTATGGCTACACCTTC. This encodes CAWIGFYGYTF.

The chain uses TRBV7-9 and TRBJ2-3; tentatively, D is TRBD2 (5 bases). V lost 1 base and J lost 0, with 11 bases in between. CDR1 is SEHNR, CDR2 FQNEAQ, per germline (reference sequence). This CDR3 has 16 residues. The CDR3 bases are TGTGCCAGCAGCTTAGGTCGAGGGCTGAGCACAGATACGCAGTATTTT. Protein sequence: CASSLGRGLSTDTQYF.

The table lists this clone with a count of one. J is TRBJ2-7 and V is TRBV9; no reliable D call. Germline assignment: CDR1 SGDLS and CDR2 YYNGEE. This CDR3 is built from 15 residues. V was pared by 0 bases and J by 4 bases, with 14 bases between. CDR3 protein: CASSVGAGDNYEQYF. CDR3 in DNA: TGTGCCAGCAGCGTAGGGGCAGGAGACAATTACGAGCAGTACTTC.

This clone has a handful of counts. V is TRBV7-3 and J is TRBJ1-1, with 7 bases matching TRBD1. Trimming cost V 4 bases and J 4 bases; bases outside gene matches: 6. This CDR3 is built from 14 residues. CDR1 is SGHTA, CDR2 FQGTGA, per germline. The CDR3 spells CASSSTGDVTEAFF. The CDR3 nucleotides read TGTGCCAGCAGCTCAACAGGGGATGTCACTGAAGCTTTCTTT. Variable domain in full (rest from reference TRBV7-3 and TRBJ1-1): GAGVSQTPSNKVTEKGKYVELRCDPISGHTALYWYRQSLGQGPEFLIYFQGTGAADDSGLPNDRFFAVRPEGSVSTLKIQRTERGDSAVYLCASSSTGDVTEAFFGQGTRLTVV.

The CDR3 sequence: CASATQTGSQETQYF. For the CDR3, the DNA is TGTGCCAGCGCCACACAGACGGGGAGCCAAGAGACCCAGTACTTC. This chain connects TRBV7-2 to TRBJ2-5, with D tentatively TRBD2 (5 bases). Germline CDR1 SGHTA, CDR2 FQGNSA. The germline V and J ends were trimmed by 8 bases and 1 base, with 17 bases remaining between them. The CDR3 is 15 amino acids. The full variable domain, rest sourced from reference TRBV7-2 and TRBJ2-5, is GAGVSQSPSNKVTEKGKDVELRCDPISGHTALYWYRQSLGQGLEFLIYFQGNSAPDKSGLPSDRFSAERTGGSVSTLTIQRTQQEDSAVYLCASATQTGSQETQYFGPGTRLLVL.

The rearrangement links TRBV7-2 to TRBJ2-5; D is ambiguous. Between the trimmed V and J ends, which lost 5 bases and 3 bases, there was a span of 10 bases. The length of the CDR3 is 13 residues. Germline-derived CDR1 and CDR2 are SGHTA and FQGNSA. The CDR3 is CASSRSSKETQYF. The DNA for the CDR3 is TGTGCCAGCAGCCGGTCGTCAAAAGAGACCCAGTACTTC.

The chain carries TRBV23-1 and TRBJ1-5, with 8 bases matching TRBD1. TRBV23-1 is filed as an ORF, its function uncertain. The CDR3 is made up of 15 amino acids. V trimming: 2 bases; J trimming: 5 bases; junction bases outside the gene matches: 5. CDR3 in amino acids: CASSQKTGGDQPQHF. The DNA for the CDR3 is TGCGCCAGCAGTCAAAAAACAGGGGGTGATCAGCCCCAGCATTTT.

The chain couples TRBV30 to TRBJ1-5; TRBD1 is a possible D gene (5 bases). Trimming took off 0 bases at V and 1 base at J, with 10 bases between the two ends. Germline CDR1 is GTSNPN and CDR2 is SVGIG (reference sequence). The CDR3 consists of 15 residues. The CDR3 is CAWSVRGVSNQPQHF. The CDR3 region has the DNA TGTGCCTGGAGTGTACGAGGGGTGAGCAATCAGCCCCAGCATTTT.

The chain has TRBV28 and TRBJ2-7; no clear D gene. Germline assignment: CDR1 MDHEN and CDR2 SYDVKM. The CDR3 contains 14 residues. V was shortened by 2 bases and J by 3 bases, with 11 bases between the two germline ends. The CDR3 here is CASSLVGQNYEQYF. CDR3 nucleotide sequence: TGTGCCAGCAGTTTAGTAGGGCAGAACTACGAGCAGTACTTC. Using reference TRBV28 and TRBJ2-7 for the parts outside the CDR3, the full variable domain is DVKVTQSSRYLVKRTGEKVFLECVQDMDHENMFWYRQDPGLGLRLIYFSYDVKMKEKGDIPEGYSVSREKKERFSLILESASTNQTSMYLCASSLVGQNYEQYFGPGTRLTVT.

The V and J genes are TRBV19 and TRBJ2-7, with TRBD1 matching 7 bases. The junction had 3 bases not matched to a gene; V was cut back by 1 base and J by 0 bases. CDR1 is LNHDA, CDR2 SQIVND, per germline (reference sequence). This CDR3 is built from 15 residues. The CDR3 spells CASSIGRDSSYEQYF. The CDR3 DNA follows: TGTGCCAGTAGTATAGGTCGGGACAGCTCCTACGAGCAGTACTTC. Filled out from reference TRBV19 and TRBJ2-7, the complete variable domain reads DGGITQSPKYLFRKEGQNVTLSCEQNLNHDAMYWYRQDPGQGLRLIYYSQIVNDFQKGDIAEGYSVSREKKESFPLTVTSAQKNPTAFYLCASSIGRDSSYEQYFGPGTRLTVT.

This chain connects TRBV19 to TRBJ2-1, with D maybe TRBD1 (7 bases). The length of the CDR3 is 16 residues. Trimming shortened V by 1 base and J by 4 bases, and 14 bases separated the two germline ends. CDR1 and CDR2 from the germline V gene are LNHDA and SQIVND (reference sequence). The CDR3 region is CASSIAGGRRYNEQFF. The CDR3 DNA sequence: TGTGCCAGTAGTATAGCAGGGGGGCGACGATACAATGAGCAGTTCTTC.

The chain's CDR3 is CASSQDDYEQYF. CDR3 nucleotides: TGTGCCAGCAGCCAGGACGACTACGAGCAGTACTTC. J is TRBJ2-7 and V is TRBV11-3, with D hard to call. The CDR3 is 12 residues long. V was clipped by 5 bases and J by 3 bases, with 8 bases between them. Germline V gene data show CDR1 as SGHNT and CDR2 as YENEEA.

The V gene is TRBV29-1, the J gene TRBJ1-2; no firm D call. In germline, CDR1 is SQVTM, CDR2 ANQGSEA. This CDR3 is built from 13 residues. V shed 3 bases and J shed 0 bases, with 8 bases lying between them. The CDR3 loop is CSVDSSANYGYTF. The CDR3 DNA reads as TGCAGCGTTGACTCGTCCGCTAACTATGGCTACACCTTC.

V usage is TRBV2 and J usage is TRBJ2-3, with D possibly being TRBD2 (5 bases). The germline V gene has CDR1 SNHLY and CDR2 FYNNEI. This CDR3 spans 12 amino acids. The germline V and J ends were trimmed by 6 bases and 2 bases, with 6 bases remaining between them. The CDR3 DNA follows: TGTGCCAGCAGAGACTACACAGATACGCAGTATTTT. Amino acid sequence: CASRDYTDTQYF.

The chain is built from TRBV5-1 and TRBJ1-1; TRBD1 matches 10 bases. With V trimmed by 4 bases and J by 4 bases, 4 bases remained unmatched. CDR3 length equals 14 residues. Per the germline V gene, CDR1 is SGHRS and CDR2 is YFSETQ. CDR3 sequence: CASSTGTGVTEAFF. The CDR3 bases are TGCGCCAGCAGCACCGGGACAGGGGTCACTGAAGCTTTCTTT.

This chain uses TRBV30 with TRBJ1-1; the D gene is possibly TRBD1 (5 bases). The ends were cut back, 5 bases at V and 1 base at J, with 8 bases in the middle. Germline assignment: CDR1 GTSNPN and CDR2 SVGIG (reference sequence). The CDR3 runs 12 residues. CDR3 sequence (DNA): TGTGCCTGGGCAGGACAGAACACTGAAGCTTTCTTT. It specifies CAWAGQNTEAFF.

The chain recombines TRBV6-5 with TRBJ1-6, with 8 nucleotides matching TRBD1. With V trimmed by 5 bases and J by 9 bases, 9 bases remained unmatched. Germline V gene data show CDR1 as MNHEY and CDR2 as SVGAGI. CDR3 size: 15 residues. The CDR3 nucleotides are TGTGCCAGCAGTATATCGAGGACAGGGACTTCACCCCTCCACTTT. Translation: CASSISRTGTSPLHF.

J is TRBJ1-4 and V is TRBV30; 7 nucleotides match TRBD1. The J segment lost 8 bases and the V segment lost 0 bases, leaving 9 bases of the junction unmatched. Germline CDR1 GTSNPN, CDR2 SVGIG (reference sequence). This CDR3 spans 15 amino acids. CDR3 protein: CAWSVQKGAREKLFF. In DNA, the CDR3 is TGTGCCTGGAGTGTACAGAAGGGGGCAAGAGAAAAACTGTTTTTT.